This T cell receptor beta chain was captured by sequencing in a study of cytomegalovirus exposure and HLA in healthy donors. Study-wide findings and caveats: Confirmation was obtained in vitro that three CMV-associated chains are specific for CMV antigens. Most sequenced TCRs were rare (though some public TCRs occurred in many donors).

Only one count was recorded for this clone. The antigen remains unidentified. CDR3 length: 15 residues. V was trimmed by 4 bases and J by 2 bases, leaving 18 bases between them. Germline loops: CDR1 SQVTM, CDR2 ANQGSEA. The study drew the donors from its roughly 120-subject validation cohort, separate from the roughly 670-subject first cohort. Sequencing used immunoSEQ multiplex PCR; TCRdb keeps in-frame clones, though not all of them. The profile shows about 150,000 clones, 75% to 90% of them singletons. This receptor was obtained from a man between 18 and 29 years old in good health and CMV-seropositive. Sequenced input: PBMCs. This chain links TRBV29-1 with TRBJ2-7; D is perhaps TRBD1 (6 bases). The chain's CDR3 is CSVVGLGASPYEQYF. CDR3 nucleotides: TGCAGCGTTGTAGGTTTGGGGGCGAGCCCCTACGAGCAGTACTTC.